Listed here are 25 T cell receptor beta chains from one sample, sequenced in a study of OX40 agonist ivuxolimab in advanced cancers. Profiled with immunoSEQ multiplex PCR; TCRdb holds only in-frame clones, not every one. The sample consists of 57,000 or so clones, roughly 85% of them appearing once. The sample here was CD4+ or CD8+ T cells sorted from blood, taken in a trial of the OX40 agonist ivuxolimab. These receptors all come from an adult with an advanced solid tumor such as melanoma, head and neck, liver or kidney cancer.

J is TRBJ2-1 and V is TRBV7-3; D gene uncertain. This CDR3 has 13 amino acids. Trimming took off 3 bases at V and 7 bases at J, with 10 bases between the two ends. Germline CDR1 SGHTA, CDR2 FQGTGA. The CDR3 nucleotides read TGTGCCAGCAGCTTTTCCACCCAGAATGAGCAGTTCTTC. Translated: CASSFSTQNEQFF.

The chain carries TRBV5-1 and TRBJ2-7; D unresolved. The V end was cut by 4 bases, the J end by 3 bases, with 11 bases between. The CDR3 spans 13 residues. Germline CDR1 SGHRS, CDR2 YFSETQ. The CDR3 bases are TGCGCCAGCAGCGCAACGAATGTCTACGAGCAGTACTTC. Translated: CASSATNVYEQYF. The full variable domain, its missing parts supplied by reference TRBV5-1 and TRBJ2-7, is KAGVTQTPRYLIKTRGQQVTLSCSPISGHRSVSWYQQTPGQGLQFLFEYFSETQRNKGNFPGRFSGRQFSNSRSEMNVSTLELGDSALYLCASSATNVYEQYFGPGTRLTVT.

This sequence joins TRBV28 and TRBJ2-4; TRBD1 matches at 8 bases. Trimming cost V 7 bases and J 5 bases; bases outside gene matches: 1. Germline CDR1 MDHEN, CDR2 SYDVKM. This CDR3 has 12 amino acids. The CDR3 sequence: CASTTGENIQYF. The CDR3 DNA is TGTGCCAGCACGACAGGGGAAAACATTCAGTACTTC.

The chain employs TRBV7-9 and TRBJ2-5, with D possibly being TRBD2 (7 bases). Per germline, CDR1 SEHNR and CDR2 FQNEAQ (reference sequence). Trimming pared 1 base from V and 4 bases from J, leaving 16 bases between. This CDR3 comprises 16 residues. The CDR3 coding sequence is TGTGCCAGCAGCTTAGGACAGGCGGGAGTCTCAGAGACCCAGTACTTC. Its translation: CASSLGQAGVSETQYF.

V usage is TRBV7-3 and J usage is TRBJ2-1; D may correspond to TRBD1 or TRBD2 (6 bases each). The V end lost 4 bases, the J end lost 6 bases, and 10 bases lay between the germline ends. Germline V gene data show CDR1 as SGHTA and CDR2 as FQGTGA. This CDR3 is built from 13 residues. This CDR3 reads CASSSSGANEQFF. In DNA, the CDR3 is TGTGCCAGCAGCTCCTCGGGGGCCAATGAGCAGTTCTTC.

V gene TRBV27 combines with J gene TRBJ2-5; 9 bases line up with TRBD2. The V segment lost 3 bases and the J segment 5 bases; nucleotides outside the gene matches: 7. Germline V lookup: CDR1 MNHEY, CDR2 SMNVEV (reference sequence). This CDR3 has 15 amino acids. The CDR3 loop is CASSFSSGSTETQYF. The CDR3 DNA reads TGTGCCAGCAGTTTCAGTAGCGGGAGCACGGAGACCCAGTACTTC.

In this sample, this clone turned up once. CDR3 bases: TGTGCCAGCAGTTTCCCACTCCTAGCGGGAGGAGTCAATGTAGAGCAGTTCTTC. Translated, it gives CASSFPLLAGGVNVEQFF. The V gene is TRBV28, the J gene TRBJ2-1; 11 nucleotides match TRBD2. This CDR3 is built from 18 residues. The germline CDR1 and CDR2 sequences are MDHEN and SYDVKM. The V and J ends lost 3 bases and 10 bases, in that order; junction bases with no gene match: 17. The whole variable domain, filled in from reference TRBV28 and TRBJ2-1, reads DVKVTQSSRYLVKRTGEKVFLECVQDMDHENMFWYRQDPGLGLRLIYFSYDVKMKEKGDIPEGYSVSREKKERFSLILESASTNQTSMYLCASSFPLLAGGVNVEQFFGPGTRLTVL.

This sequence joins TRBV4-2 and TRBJ2-1, with D unclear. Germline CDR1 LGHNA, CDR2 YNFKEQ. V lost 0 bases to trimming and J lost 0 bases, with 18 bases between them. The CDR3 covers 19 residues. The CDR3 loop is CASSQDISGEKSSYNEQFF. Here the CDR3 DNA reads TGTGCCAGCAGCCAAGATATTTCGGGCGAAAAAAGCTCCTACAATGAGCAGTTCTTC.

The chain uses TRBV7-9 and TRBJ1-2; 8 nucleotides align to TRBD1. The CDR3 sequence is 14 residues long. The germline CDR1 and CDR2 sequences are SEHNR and FQNEAQ (reference sequence). V gave up 5 bases and J gave up 2 bases; unmatched junction bases: 4. This CDR3 reads CASSVGQGNYGYTF. The CDR3 DNA is TGTGCCAGCAGCGTCGGACAGGGAAACTATGGCTACACCTTC. Full variable domain (remainder filled in from reference TRBV7-9 and TRBJ1-2): DTGVSQNPRHKITKRGQNVTFRCDPISEHNRLYWYRQTLGQGPEFLTYFQNEAQLEKSRLLSDRFSAERPKGSFSTLEIQRTEQGDSAMYLCASSVGQGNYGYTFGSGTRLTVV.

The V gene is TRBV12-5, the J gene TRBJ2-3; D remains unclear. This CDR3 is built from 13 residues. CDR1 is LGHNT, CDR2 FRNRAP, per germline. V lost 6 bases, J lost 4 bases, and 11 bases lay in between. CDR3 protein: CASGLYVSDTQYF. As DNA, the CDR3 is TGTGCTAGTGGCCTCTATGTGTCAGATACGCAGTATTTT.

The chain joins TRBV5-1 to TRBJ2-3; D possibly corresponds to TRBD2 (6 bases). Trimming removed 0 bases at V and 5 bases at J, with 10 bases between. Looked up from germline, CDR1 is SGHRS and CDR2 is YFSETQ. The CDR3 loop spans 14 amino acids. CDR3 DNA sequence: TGCGCCAGCAGCTTGGTTCAGGGAGGAGATACGCAGTATTTT. Translation gives CASSLVQGGDTQYF. The whole variable domain, filled in from reference TRBV5-1 and TRBJ2-3, reads KAGVTQTPRYLIKTRGQQVTLSCSPISGHRSVSWYQQTPGQGLQFLFEYFSETQRNKGNFPGRFSGRQFSNSRSEMNVSTLELGDSALYLCASSLVQGGDTQYFGPGTRLTVL.

About this clone itself: The junction differs from germline at one of its ends, possibly a read error. The rearrangement uses TRBV28 and TRBJ2-7; 7 bases line up with TRBD2. CDR1 MDHEN and CDR2 SYDVKM come from the germline V gene. The CDR3 contains 13 residues. In nucleotides, the CDR3 is TGTGCCAGCAGTTTACAGGGTCGGGAGGAGCGGTACTTC. Its translation is CASSLQGREERYF.

The rearrangement links TRBV6-6 to TRBJ1-2; 8 bases are a match to TRBD1. Germline trimming cut 5 bases from V and 5 bases from J; bases unmatched to any gene: 13. The germline V gene encodes CDR1 MNHNY and CDR2 SVGAGI (reference sequence). This CDR3 is built from 16 residues. The CDR3 reads CASSPAQGARVYGYTF. The CDR3, as DNA: TGTGCCAGCAGTCCAGCTCAGGGGGCGCGAGTATATGGCTACACCTTC.

This chain links TRBV7-1 with TRBJ1-4, with a possible D match to TRBD1 (6 bases). TRBV7-1 is filed as an ORF, its function uncertain. Trimming shortened V by 5 bases and J by 5 bases, and 12 bases separated the two germline ends. The CDR3 sequence is 14 residues long. CDR3 amino acids: CASSLDGGNEKLFF. CDR3 DNA sequence: TGTGCCAGCAGCCTAGACGGGGGCAATGAAAAACTGTTTTTT.

The genes are TRBV10-3 and TRBJ1-4; 7 bases are a match to TRBD1. The CDR3 runs to 14 residues. Germline V lookup: CDR1 ENHRY, CDR2 SYGVKD. Trimming at V came to 6 bases and at J to 6 bases, leaving 7 bases not matched to a gene. As DNA, the CDR3 is TGTGCCATCAGCGAGACAGGGAAAGATGAAAAACTGTTTTTT. Its translation is CAISETGKDEKLFF.

This rearrangement joins TRBV7-8 to TRBJ2-7; 7 positions match TRBD2. Looked up from germline, CDR1 is SGHVS and CDR2 is FQNEAQ. V trimming: 0 bases; J trimming: 6 bases; junction bases outside the gene matches: 14. This CDR3 has 17 amino acids. For the CDR3, the DNA is TGTGCCAGCAGCTTAGCGCGATTAGGACTAGGAATCGCCGAGCAGTACTTC. Protein sequence: CASSLARLGLGIAEQYF. Full variable domain (missing parts from reference TRBV7-8 and TRBJ2-7): GAGVSQSPRYKVAKRGQDVALRCDPISGHVSLFWYQQALGQGPEFLTYFQNEAQLDKSGLPSDRFFAERPEGSVSTLKIQRTQQEDSAVYLCASSLARLGLGIAEQYFGPGTRLTVT.

Turning to this clone: The sample contains more than one DNA sequence encoding this CDR3. The V and J genes are TRBV7-2 and TRBJ2-5; D is ambiguous. The CDR3 contains 15 residues. Germline V gene data show CDR1 as SGHTA and CDR2 as FQGNSA. V was shortened by 3 bases and J by 2 bases, with 13 bases between the two germline ends. Here the CDR3 DNA reads TGTGCCAGCAGCTTGGGCTCTCGAGGACAAGAGACCCAGTACTTC. This gives the protein CASSLGSRGQETQYF.

This chain uses TRBV11-3 with TRBJ2-5; TRBD1 aligns across 10 bases. In germline, CDR1 is SGHNT, CDR2 YENEEA. The CDR3 is 16 residues long. With V trimmed by 5 bases and J by 1 base, 7 bases remained unmatched. CDR3 sequence (DNA): TGTGCCAGCAGCCTGCGGACAGGGGGGGGCCAAGAGACCCAGTACTTC. It specifies CASSLRTGGGQETQYF. The full variable domain, in which reference TRBV11-3 and TRBJ2-5 provide the parts outside the CDR3, is EAGVVQSPRYKIIEKKQPVAFWCNPISGHNTLYWYLQNLGQGPELLIRYENEEAVDDSQLPKDRFSAERLKGVDSTLKIQPAELGDSAVYLCASSLRTGGGQETQYFGPGTRLLVL.

The chain has TRBV6-1 and TRBJ2-7, with unresolved D. V shed 4 bases and J shed 4 bases, with 8 bases lying between them. This CDR3 has 12 residues. Germline CDR1 reads MNHNS; CDR2 reads SASEGT. The CDR3 nucleotides read TGTGCCAGCAGTGTGGGCAGGTACGAGCAGTACTTC. Amino acid sequence: CASSVGRYEQYF.

The genes are TRBV28 and TRBJ1-1; 7 bases are a match to TRBD1. Germline V CDR1 and CDR2: MDHEN, SYDVKM. This CDR3 is 16 amino acids long. J gave up 0 bases and V 7 bases, and 11 bases lay outside the gene matches. Here the CDR3 DNA reads TGTGCCAGCATTACGGGAGGGACAGAATTGAACACTGAAGCTTTCTTT. The encoded protein is CASITGGTELNTEAFF.

V is TRBV7-2 and J is TRBJ2-7, with 11 bases fitting TRBD2. The CDR3 spans 15 residues. V gave up 5 bases and J gave up 3 bases; unmatched junction bases: 6. Germline-derived CDR1 and CDR2 are SGHTA and FQGNSA. The CDR3 nucleotides read TGTGCCAGCAGCGCGGGACTAGCGGAAAGCTACGAGCAGTACTTC. Translating gives CASSAGLAESYEQYF. Combining the CDR3 with reference TRBV7-2 and TRBJ2-7 gives the whole variable domain GAGVSQSPSNKVTEKGKDVELRCDPISGHTALYWYRQSLGQGLEFLIYFQGNSAPDKSGLPSDRFSAERTGGSVSTLTIQRTQQEDSAVYLCASSAGLAESYEQYFGPGTRLTVT.

This chain links TRBV19 with TRBJ2-7; 10 bases line up with TRBD2. Germline CDR1 and CDR2: LNHDA and SQIVND (reference sequence). The CDR3 has 18 amino acids. The V gene end was trimmed by 3 bases and the J gene end by 1 base; junction bases not matched to a gene: 12. CDR3: CASSIKRASGGPSYEQYF. The CDR3 DNA follows: TGTGCCAGTAGTATTAAAAGGGCTAGCGGGGGACCTTCCTACGAGCAGTACTTC.

V and J are TRBV6-1 and TRBJ2-2, with D possibly called TRBD1 or TRBD2 (5 bases each). The germline V and J ends were trimmed by 2 bases and 0 bases, with 10 bases remaining between them. The germline V gene has CDR1 MNHNS and CDR2 SASEGT. The CDR3 totals 16 residues. CDR3 coding DNA: TGTGCCAGCAGTGAATTGGGGACGGCGAACACCGGGGAGCTGTTTTTT. This codes for CASSELGTANTGELFF.

This chain links TRBV19 with TRBJ2-7; D is perhaps TRBD2 (6 bases). The V gene lost 6 bases and the J gene lost 5 bases, with 14 bases spanning the gap. The CDR3 sequence is 13 residues long. From germline, CDR1 is LNHDA and CDR2 SQIVND (reference sequence). The CDR3 nucleotides read TGTGCCAGTAGCCGACTAGAGGTCGACGAGCAGTACTTC. Its protein is CASSRLEVDEQYF.

The chain is built from TRBV5-4 and TRBJ1-4; 8 bases agree with TRBD1. Looked up from germline, CDR1 is SGHNT and CDR2 is YYREEE (reference sequence). The V segment lost 4 bases and the J segment 8 bases; nucleotides outside the gene matches: 10. The CDR3 contains 15 residues. CDR3 region: CASSEQTGDFEKLFF. CDR3 coding DNA: TGTGCCAGCAGCGAACAGACAGGGGACTTCGAAAAACTGTTTTTT.